A single sample is the source of the 13 T cell receptor beta chains below, sequenced in a study of blood T cell repertoires in COVID-19 (TCRdb year 2020). Library construction relied on the immunoSEQ multiplex PCR assay. TCRdb mirrors the immuneACCESS table, restricted to in-frame sequences. Some clones are absent from its copies; in checked studies, under half trace to an unresolved V gene, and the reason for the others is unknown. The sample data list about 47,000 clones, and less than 90% of these were observed just once. The biggest ten clones account for around 7% of the sample. The specimen sequenced was peripheral blood. The receptors originated from a man in his fifties or sixties with active COVID-19.

Only one count was recorded for this clone. The rearrangement joins TRBV7-9 to TRBJ1-5, with a possible D match to TRBD1 (5 bases). Germline loops: CDR1 SEHNR, CDR2 FQNEAQ (reference sequence). The V end was cut by 5 bases, the J end by 4 bases, with 15 bases between. The CDR3 extends over 15 amino acids. The CDR3 nucleotides are TGTGCCAGCAGCGCCCCAGGGATCAGGAATCAGCCCCAGCATTTT. Translating it yields CASSAPGIRNQPQHF.

The CDR3 loop is CASSVDPGRGDTEAFF. The CDR3 region has the DNA TGTGCCAGCAGTGTAGACCCGGGACGGGGGGACACTGAAGCTTTCTTT. This chain uses TRBV28 with TRBJ1-1, with D perhaps matching TRBD1 (5 bases). Germline CDR1 MDHEN, CDR2 SYDVKM. V gave up 5 bases and J gave up 3 bases, with 19 bases separating them. The CDR3 is 16 residues long.

The chain is built from TRBV11-1 and TRBJ2-1; 12 positions match TRBD2. Germline V gene lookup returns CDR1 SGHAT and CDR2 FQDESV (reference sequence). J was trimmed by 8 bases and V by 1 base; bases with no gene match: 6. The CDR3 runs 16 residues. In DNA, the CDR3 is TGTGCCAGCAGCTTAGTCCTAGCGGGGGGGAACGATGAGCAGTTCTTC. Protein: CASSLVLAGGNDEQFF.

V usage is TRBV2 and J usage is TRBJ2-1; a possible D gene is TRBD1 (6 bases). V was pared by 4 bases and J by 5 bases, with 9 bases between. CDR3 length: 13 amino acids. Germline CDR1 and CDR2: SNHLY and FYNNEI. Written as DNA, the CDR3 is TGTGCCAGCAGTGGGGACAAACACAATGAGCAGTTCTTC. It specifies CASSGDKHNEQFF.

Points on this clone: One junction end does not reproduce the germline sequence, and a read error may be involved. J is TRBJ2-7 and V is TRBV14, with a weak D call TRBD2 (6 bases). There are 13 residues in the CDR3. From germline, CDR1 is SGHDN and CDR2 FVKESK. In DNA, the CDR3 is TGTGCCAGCAGCCAAGTCGGTAGGAGGGCACCTTTCTTC. Translated: CASSQVGRRAPFF. The whole variable domain, filled in from reference TRBV14 and TRBJ2-7, reads EAGVTQFPSHSVIEKGQTVTLRCDPISGHDNLYWYRRVMGKEIKFLLHFVKESKQDESGMPNNRFLAERTGGTYSTLKVQPAELEDSGVYFCASSQVGRRAPFFGPGTRLTVT.

This clone occurred a few times. The CDR3 sequence: CASSEAVVYVNEQFF. CDR3 sequence (DNA): TGTGCCAGCAGTGAAGCGGTTGTCTACGTCAATGAGCAGTTCTTC. The chain couples TRBV6-1 to TRBJ2-1; D is uncertain. The germline V and J ends were trimmed by 0 bases and 6 bases, with 12 bases remaining between them. There are 15 residues in the CDR3. Germline CDR1 MNHNS, CDR2 SASEGT.

This sequence joins TRBV7-3 and TRBJ2-1; a possible D gene is TRBD2 (5 bases). From germline, CDR1 is SGHTA and CDR2 FQGTGA. V was pared by 6 bases and J by 6 bases, with 9 bases between. This CDR3 spans 12 amino acids. The CDR3 protein is CASSDGLNEQFF. As DNA, the CDR3 is TGTGCCAGCAGTGACGGACTCAATGAGCAGTTCTTC.

The genes are TRBV5-1 and TRBJ1-2; 8 positions match TRBD1. Unmatched junction bases numbered 13, after V lost 4 bases and J lost 8 bases. This CDR3 has 15 amino acids. Germline CDR1 SGHRS, CDR2 YFSETQ. The CDR3 bases are TGCGCCAGCAGCCTAGACTCCGGACAGGGTTACGGCTACACCTTC. Amino acids: CASSLDSGQGYGYTF.

The rearrangement links TRBV21-1 to TRBJ1-2. TRBV21-1 is tagged as a pseudogene. There are 12 residues in the CDR3. The CDR3 protein is CASSKGTAGYTF. The DNA for the CDR3 is TGTGCCAGCAGCAAAGGGACTGCCGGCTACACCTTC.

The J gene is TRBJ2-1, the V gene TRBV7-9; TRBD2 matches 9 bases. The CDR3 loop spans 16 amino acids. With V trimmed by 2 bases and J by 6 bases, 8 bases remained unmatched. Germline lookup yields CDR1 SEHNR and CDR2 FQNEAQ (reference sequence). The CDR3 spells CASSLPAGLAPNEQFF. The CDR3, as DNA: TGTGCCAGCAGCTTACCCGCGGGACTAGCTCCCAATGAGCAGTTCTTC.

This rearrangement joins TRBV5-5 to TRBJ1-1; perhaps TRBD1 as D (6 bases). CDR3 size: 15 residues. V was shortened by 1 base and J by 4 bases, with 14 bases between the two germline ends. CDR1 and CDR2 (germline): SGHKS, YYEKEE (reference sequence). The CDR3 sequence: CASSLTGEGVTEAFF. Written as DNA, the CDR3 is TGTGCCAGCAGCTTGACGGGGGAGGGGGTCACTGAAGCTTTCTTT.

This chain connects TRBV6-5 to TRBJ1-1; D might be TRBD1 (5 bases). The CDR3 has 14 residues. Germline V CDR1 and CDR2: MNHEY, SVGAGI. Trimming shortened V by 9 bases and J by 2 bases, and 16 bases separated the two germline ends. The DNA for the CDR3 is TGTGCCAGGTTACCAAGGGGATTTAACACTGAAGCTTTCTTT. Translation gives CARLPRGFNTEAFF.

The table lists this clone with a count of one. V usage is TRBV29-1 and J usage is TRBJ2-5; 9 bases agree with TRBD1. This CDR3 has 12 residues. Germline V gene lookup returns CDR1 SQVTM and CDR2 ANQGSEA. For the CDR3, the DNA is TGCGGCGGGGGACAGGGAAAAGAGACCCAGTACTTC. Translating gives CGGGQGKETQYF.